This T cell receptor (beta chain) was captured in a study of T cells in Graves' hyperthyroidism and ophthalmopathy (dated by TCRdb to between 2018 and 2020). Some background on the complete study: Peripheral blood samples were taken at the time of initial diagnosis, prior to any treatment. To identify TCR V-J signatures that set the groups apart, the researchers used a discovery cohort of 95 to 100 patients, made up of 40 to 45 with Graves' ophthalmopathy and about 55 with stable Graves' hyperthyroidism. Prospective prediction of ophthalmopathy was tested in an independent validation cohort of 18 to 20 hyperthyroidism patients and 15 to 17 patients who later progressed to ophthalmopathy. The 95 to 100 discovery patients were randomly split 7:3 into training and test sets. In addition, the study compared T-cell repertoires in thyroid tissue and in blood from a handful of Graves' hyperthyroidism patients. After blood sampling, hyperthyroidism patients were treated with methimazole at a starting dose of 30 mg daily, and ophthalmopathy patients were treated with high-dose intravenous methylprednisolone. According to the paper, TCR Vbeta CDR3 sequencing was carried out on approximately 140 peripheral blood samples, which came from some 41 ophthalmopathy, approximately 72 hyperthyroidism and some 17 progressor patients.

The cysteine opens and the phenylalanine closes a CDR3 of 15 amino acids. The only DNA kept is the CDR3, 45 bases in frame from the first base. The junction shows trimming of 5 bases on V and 4 bases on J, and the gene matches do not reach 9 bases of it. The germline V gene gives CDR1 as MNHNS and CDR2 as SASEGT. This clonotype was seen many times. Its specific antigen is unknown. No clone much larger than this one lies a single base away; base qualities are absent. The TCR beta CDR3 regions were amplified from RNA transcripts. The TCR CDR3 was subjected to a first round of RT-PCR using the HTBI primer set and the Qiagen OneStep RT-PCR kit. Libraries were constructed in a second round of multiplex PCR, after which size selection and purification were carried out. Paired-end sequencing of the libraries was performed with 100 bp reads on an Illumina HiSeq2000. The paper's data handling went like this. Raw data were processed with SOAPnuke, discarding reads with adapters, uncalled bases, mean Phred below 15, or no exact constant-primer or identifier match. COPE v1.2.5 was used to merge the high-quality paired reads, and each unique nucleotide sequence was defined as a clonotype. MiTCR v1.1 was used to align clonotypes to the IMGT TRBV, TRBD and TRBJ reference segments. Analysis was restricted to V-J combinations with a frequency above 0.0001, which covered 98% to 99.2% of repertoires. The TCS score was defined as the ratio of F50 (clonal expansion) to E x V (chaos), calculated using BLOSUM62-based TCRdist between CDR3 peptides within each V-J. Welch's t-statistics and random forest reduced 500 to 650 V-J features to around 14, which were used in a naive Bayes classifier (R e1071). TCRdb reran the public reads through fastp at Q25 and MiXCR, keeping productive beta chains. CDR3 protein sequences are deduplicated, and each keeps its most common genes and DNA. TCRdb, rather than the study authors, made the V and J calls. The sample table contains some 600,000 distinct CDR3 sequences; only one count was recorded for more than 11% of them. 5% to 7% of the sample comes from the top ten.

Hyperthyroidism patients were aged 18 to 65 years and newly diagnosed, with disease duration of less than 2 months. The study excluded patients with uncontrolled infections, other autoimmune diseases, pregnancy or lactation. Clinical symptoms, serum thyroxine and TRAb, thyroid ultrasound, and orbital computed tomography formed the basis for the diagnoses. Blood from progressor patients was drawn when they were first diagnosed with hyperthyroidism, before any ophthalmopathy symptoms appeared. Ficoll-Paque density gradient centrifugation was used to isolate PBMCs from 8 to 10 ml of fresh peripheral blood. Patients classed as progressors first received a Graves' hyperthyroidism diagnosis and then went on to develop ophthalmopathy during follow-up. Total RNA was extracted with Trizol reagent, and quality was checked on an Agilent 2100 Bioanalyzer. General study outcomes and caveats: A model built on a 13 V-J signature distinguished ophthalmopathy from stable hyperthyroidism, reaching 85% to 90% sensitivity and around 81% specificity in cross-validation and 80%/75% in testing. In validation, the model predicted progression to ophthalmopathy a median of roughly 6.1 months before onset, with roughly 70% sensitivity and just under 75% specificity. Most expanded thyroid clonotypes (frequency above 0.001) were also detected in blood, a finding suggesting that blood repertoires may reflect thyroid immune responses. No statistical method was used to set the sample size in advance, and investigators knew the group allocation.

Specimen: blood. The rearranged chain carries TRBV6-1 and TRBJ2-5; 8 middle bases align to TRBD1. The receptor was derived from a woman in her 30s with Graves' hyperthyroidism that later progressed to Graves' ophthalmopathy. CDR3 loop: CASSRDRIVGETQYF. The DNA sequence is TGTGCCAGCAGTCGGGACAGGATCGTTGGAGAGACCCAGTACTTC.